The 17 T cell receptor beta chains in this list originate from one sample, sequenced in a study of cytomegalovirus exposure and HLA in healthy donors (dated by TCRdb to the late 2010s). The library was made by the immunoSEQ multiplex PCR assay. For the multiplex PCR, a mixture combining 60 forward primers for TCR Vbeta segments and 13 reverse primers for TCR Jbeta segments was used. TCRdb took this table from immuneACCESS and kept in-frame rearrangements with V and J called. Such tables lack part of the clones; where checked against another copy, unresolved V genes explain under half of the gap, and the rest is unexplained. The sample table lists about 200,000 clones, roughly four fifths of them with a count of one. The biggest ten clones account for 1.5% to 2% of the sample. The sample comprised PBMCs. These receptors originate from a young man in good health and CMV-seronegative.

V is TRBV25-1 and J is TRBJ1-4; D might be TRBD1 (5 bases). V was clipped by 1 base and J by 7 bases, with 13 bases between them. The germline V gene encodes CDR1 MGHDK and CDR2 SYGVNS. The CDR3 is 15 amino acids. The CDR3 protein is CASSEWRQGIEKLFF. In DNA, the CDR3 is TGTGCCAGCAGTGAATGGCGGCAGGGTATTGAAAAACTGTTTTTT.

The gene calls are TRBV6-5 and TRBJ2-3; D is perhaps TRBD1 (6 bases). CDR1 and CDR2 from the germline V gene are MNHEY and SVGAGI. The V end lost 7 bases, the J end lost 4 bases, and 15 bases lay between the germline ends. This CDR3 is built from 14 residues. The CDR3: CASTNGQGSDTQYF. CDR3 coding DNA: TGTGCCAGCACTAACGGGCAGGGGTCAGATACGCAGTATTTT.

The chain uses TRBV6-5 and TRBJ2-7, with D possibly TRBD1 on 6 matching bases. Germline CDR1 and CDR2: MNHEY and SVGAGI. V was trimmed by 2 bases and J by 2 bases, leaving 13 bases between them. This CDR3 has 15 amino acids. CDR3 residues: CASSYSRDKAYEQYF. The CDR3 DNA follows: TGTGCCAGCAGTTACAGCCGGGACAAAGCCTACGAGCAGTACTTC.

The J gene is TRBJ2-3, the V gene TRBV2; 11 bases align to TRBD1. Germline V gene sequence: CDR1 SNHLY, CDR2 FYNNEI. The CDR3 totals 16 residues. Unmatched junction bases numbered 5, after V lost 3 bases and J lost 3 bases. CDR3 coding DNA: TGTGCCAGCAGTGATATAGGGACAGGGGGAACAGATACGCAGTATTTT. It specifies CASSDIGTGGTDTQYF. The full variable domain, its missing parts supplied by reference TRBV2 and TRBJ2-3, is EPEVTQTPSHQVTQMGQEVILRCVPISNHLYFYWYRQILGQKVEFLVSFYNNEISEKSEIFDDQFSVERPDGSNFTLKIRSTKLEDSAMYFCASSDIGTGGTDTQYFGPGTRLTVL.

This rearrangement joins TRBV5-1 to TRBJ2-6; weak D call: TRBD2 (5 bases). Germline values: CDR1 SGHRS, CDR2 YFSETQ. The CDR3 spans 15 residues. The V gene lost 2 bases and the J gene lost 0 bases, with 6 bases spanning the gap. This CDR3 is CASSFGSSGANVLTF. In DNA form, the CDR3 reads TGCGCCAGCAGCTTTGGGAGCTCTGGGGCCAACGTCCTGACTTTC.

The V call is TRBV25-1, the J call TRBJ2-1; TRBD1 matches at 7 bases. CDR1 and CDR2 (germline): MGHDK, SYGVNS. The J segment lost 3 bases and the V segment lost 0 bases, leaving 5 bases of the junction unmatched. The CDR3 sequence is 16 residues long. The CDR3 reads CASSEYGTAGYNEQFF. CDR3 nucleotides: TGTGCCAGCAGTGAATATGGGACAGCAGGCTACAATGAGCAGTTCTTC.

The V and J genes are TRBV7-3 and TRBJ1-2; the D gene is possibly TRBD1 (6 bases). The germline V and J ends were trimmed by 0 bases and 0 bases, with 14 bases remaining between them. Germline V gene lookup returns CDR1 SGHTA and CDR2 FQGTGA. The CDR3 totals 17 residues. The CDR3 here is CASSLTGQGYTNYGYTF. CDR3 nucleotide sequence: TGTGCCAGCAGCTTAACTGGGCAGGGGTATACTAACTATGGCTACACCTTC.

This clone was observed a single time. The CDR3 loop reads CASSLRQGAHTQYF. CDR3 nucleotides: TGTGCCAGCAGCCTAAGACAGGGGGCGCATACGCAGTATTTT. The chain links TRBV7-7 to TRBJ2-3, with TRBD1 matching 10 bases. This CDR3 spans 14 amino acids. Germline loops: CDR1 SSHAT, CDR2 FNYEAQ (reference sequence). V dropped 5 bases and J dropped 7; count of bases not matched to a gene: 6. Variable domain in full (rest from reference TRBV7-7 and TRBJ2-3): GAGVSQSPRYKVTKRGQDVTLRCDPISSHATLYWYQQALGQGPEFLTYFNYEAQPDKSGLPSDRFSAERPEGSISTLTIQRTEQRDSAMYRCASSLRQGAHTQYFGPGTRLTVL.

The chain uses TRBV28 and TRBJ1-1, with D perhaps matching TRBD1 (5 bases). This CDR3 is 15 amino acids long. Trimming shortened V by 5 bases and J by 0 bases, and 13 bases separated the two germline ends. Germline V gene lookup returns CDR1 MDHEN and CDR2 SYDVKM. The CDR3 DNA sequence: TGTGCCAGCAGTACCAAAGACAGCTTGAACACTGAAGCTTTCTTT. The encoded protein is CASSTKDSLNTEAFF.

The gene calls are TRBV7-3 and TRBJ2-2; D possibly corresponds to TRBD1 (6 bases). CDR3 length equals 14 residues. The germline gives CDR1 SGHTA, CDR2 FQGTGA. Trimming left V 2 bases short and J 7 bases short, with 11 bases between. The CDR3 region is CASSLQGQHGELFF. As DNA, the CDR3 is TGTGCCAGCAGCTTACAGGGACAACACGGGGAGCTGTTTTTT.

The V gene is TRBV6-5, the J gene TRBJ2-7, with 10 bases that match TRBD1. Unmatched junction bases numbered 4, after V lost 6 bases and J lost 2 bases. The germline gives CDR1 MNHEY, CDR2 SVGAGI. The length of the CDR3 is 14 residues. CDR3 nucleotides: TGTGCCAGCAGCCTGGGACAGGGGACCTACGAGCAGTACTTC. Protein product: CASSLGQGTYEQYF.

The gene calls are TRBV7-3 and TRBJ1-2; possible D gene TRBD1, 5 bases. This CDR3 region has 15 residues. Trimming cost V 3 bases and J 1 base, with 12 bases left between them. Germline CDR1 SGHTA, CDR2 FQGTGA. The CDR3 sequence: CASSFLKTDNYGYTF. The CDR3 DNA follows: TGTGCCAGCAGCTTTCTCAAGACAGATAACTATGGCTACACCTTC.

The chain employs TRBV6-5 and TRBJ1-4; tentative D call: TRBD1 (5 bases). V lost 6 bases and J lost 0, with 11 bases in between. Germline lookup yields CDR1 MNHEY and CDR2 SVGAGI. This CDR3 has 15 residues. Here the CDR3 reads CASRQTGSTNEKLFF. CDR3 nucleotide sequence: TGTGCCAGCAGACAAACAGGTTCAACTAATGAAAAACTGTTTTTT.

The chain combines TRBV27 with TRBJ1-2; 9 bases map to TRBD1. The CDR3 totals 14 residues. V dropped 5 bases and J dropped 7; count of bases not matched to a gene: 8. Germline V gene data show CDR1 as MNHEY and CDR2 as SMNVEV (reference sequence). CDR3 sequence (DNA): TGTGCCAGCAGTCCCGGACAGGGGAAGGGTGGCTACACCTTC. Its protein is CASSPGQGKGGYTF.

The chain employs TRBV27 and TRBJ2-1; 7 bases fit TRBD1. Germline V gene data show CDR1 as MNHEY and CDR2 as SMNVEV (reference sequence). V gave up 5 bases and J gave up 2 bases; unmatched junction bases: 6. There are 15 residues in the CDR3. CDR3 residues: CASSPQGTAYNEQFF. Written as DNA, the CDR3 is TGTGCCAGCAGTCCCCAAGGGACAGCCTACAATGAGCAGTTCTTC.

The J gene is TRBJ2-1, the V gene TRBV5-1; weak D call: TRBD2 (6 bases). The germline V gene has CDR1 SGHRS and CDR2 YFSETQ. V lost 7 bases to trimming and J lost 3 bases, with 17 bases between them. The CDR3 is made up of 15 amino acids. The CDR3 bases are TGCGCCAGCGCCCAGACGGGGGAGCGCTACAATGAGCAGTTCTTC. Translating gives CASAQTGERYNEQFF.

The chain employs TRBV5-1 and TRBJ2-5, with 11 bases aligning to TRBD2. Germline values: CDR1 SGHRS, CDR2 YFSETQ. This CDR3 is built from 16 residues. V lost 3 bases and J lost 2; bases outside the gene matches: 6. Here the CDR3 reads CASSWSSGRPQETQYF. In nucleotides, the CDR3 is TGCGCCAGCAGCTGGTCTAGCGGGAGGCCTCAAGAGACCCAGTACTTC.